The 20 T cell receptor beta chains presented below share a single source sample, sequenced in a study. TCRdb called the 5' RACE reads again in MiXCR, with one record for every CDR3 protein. The repertoire holds some 300 distinct CDR3 sequences, with roughly 5.4% as singletons. Sequencing was carried out using effector memory T cells from blood PBMCs. The subset here: effector memory CD4+ T cells. These receptor sequences come from a male donor with HIV.

This clonotype is medium-sized by share. The chain is built from TRBV30 and TRBJ1-5, with D unresolved. The V gene's germline CDR1 is GTSNPN and CDR2 SVGIG (reference sequence). Trimming took off 0 bases at V and 3 bases at J, with 9 bases between the two ends. The CDR3 has 14 residues. In nucleotides, the CDR3 is TGTGCCTGGAGTGTACGAGGTTACAATCAGCCCCAGCATTTT. It yields the protein CAWSVRGYNQPQHF.

This clonotype is hyperexpanded (1% or more) within its sample. The V and J genes are TRBV9 and TRBJ1-1; 9 positions match TRBD1. This CDR3 has 14 residues. Germline lookup yields CDR1 SGDLS and CDR2 YYNGEE. V shed 2 bases, J shed 4 bases, and the junction held 3 bases outside the gene matches. The CDR3 DNA sequence: TGTGCCAGCAGCGTGGGGACAGGGAGCACTGAAGCTTTCTTT. Translating it yields CASSVGTGSTEAFF.

The table lists this clonotype with a few counts. A read error is possible here, since a much larger clone lies one base away. This chain joins TRBV7-6 and TRBJ1-1; 8 positions match TRBD1. V lost 7 bases and J lost 3; bases outside the gene matches: 13. Germline values: CDR1 SGHVS, CDR2 FNYEAQ. This CDR3 contains 16 residues. CDR3 sequence reads: CASNSLTGARDTEAFF. The CDR3 nucleotides read TGTGCCAGCAACTCACTGACAGGGGCTCGGGACACTGAAGCTTTCTTT. The entire variable domain, with the rest obtained from reference TRBV7-6 and TRBJ1-1, is as follows: GAGVSQSPRYKVTKRGQDVALRCDPISGHVSLYWYRQALGQGPEFLTYFNYEAQQDKSGLPNDRFSAERPEGSISTLTIQRTEQRDSAMYRCASNSLTGARDTEAFFGQGTRLTVV.

The chain joins TRBV24-1 to TRBJ2-2; D is possibly TRBD1 or TRBD2 (5 bases each). Germline V CDR1 and CDR2: KGHDR, SFDVKD. The ends were cut back, 4 bases at V and 5 bases at J, with 19 bases in the middle. The CDR3 consists of 17 residues. The CDR3 loop is CATSEEPGQGGTGELFF. For the CDR3, the DNA is TGTGCCACCAGTGAGGAACCGGGGCAAGGAGGAACCGGGGAGCTGTTTTTT.

This clonotype is deemed medium-sized. The chain employs TRBV5-1 and TRBJ1-1, with D unresolved. V lost 3 bases and J 4 bases, leaving 16 bases between the germline ends. CDR1 and CDR2 from the germline V gene are SGHRS and YFSETQ. This CDR3 has 15 amino acids. CDR3 amino acids: CASSSHGSLGTEAFF. CDR3 DNA: TGCGCCAGCAGCTCGCATGGATCGCTGGGCACTGAAGCTTTCTTT.

Judged by abundance, this clonotype is large. This rearrangement joins TRBV7-8 to TRBJ1-2; D is ambiguous. Germline V gene data show CDR1 as SGHVS and CDR2 as FQNEAQ. The CDR3 loop spans 13 amino acids. The germline V and J ends were trimmed by 3 bases and 3 bases, with 8 bases remaining between them. CDR3 region: CASSFYRDYGYTF. For the CDR3, the DNA is TGTGCCAGCAGCTTTTACAGAGACTATGGCTACACCTTC.

J is TRBJ2-1 and V is TRBV7-6; D ambiguous. The germline gives CDR1 SGHVS, CDR2 FNYEAQ. Trimming shortened V by 2 bases and J by 4 bases, and 6 bases separated the two germline ends. The length of the CDR3 is 13 residues. CDR3 DNA: TGTGCCAGCAGCTTACCTAATTACAATGAGCAGTTCTTC. It encodes CASSLPNYNEQFF.

The V gene is TRBV10-3, the J gene TRBJ2-5; D is unclear. The CDR3 totals 14 residues. CDR1 is ENHRY, CDR2 SYGVKD, per germline. V lost 5 bases and J lost 7, with 17 bases in between. As DNA, the CDR3 is TGTGCCATCAGTTTACCGCCCCCTACCGGGACCCAGTACTTC. It translates to CAISLPPPTGTQYF.

This clonotype is labeled as medium-sized (0.01 to 0.1%). The rearrangement joins TRBV12-3 or TRBV12-4 to TRBJ2-1; D is unclear. V lost 5 bases, J lost 7 bases, and 21 bases lay in between. CDR3 length: 16 residues. The CDR3 reads CASSPRNTIMGNEQFF. The CDR3, as DNA: TGTGCCAGCAGTCCCCGCAACACAATCATGGGTAATGAGCAGTTCTTC.

This clonotype ranks as large (0.1 to 1%). The chain couples TRBV6-6 to TRBJ1-6, with unresolved D. CDR1 and CDR2 (germline): MNHNY, SVGAGI (reference sequence). This CDR3 contains 17 residues. Trimming shortened V by 4 bases and J by 6 bases, and 19 bases separated the two germline ends. The CDR3 DNA follows: TGTGCCAGCAGTTCCCAAGGCGGTTTCAACGCTAATTCACCCCTCCACTTT. It is translated as CASSSQGGFNANSPLHF.

The chain uses TRBV20-1 and TRBJ1-4; D might be TRBD1 (5 bases). CDR3 length equals 17 residues. Trimming took off 6 bases at V and 5 bases at J, with 25 bases between the two ends. CDR1 is DFQATT, CDR2 SNEGSKA, per germline (reference sequence). Here the CDR3 DNA reads TGCAGTGCCCCCCCGAATGATCTCGGGACGAGGAATGAAAAACTGTTTTTT. This translates into CSAPPNDLGTRNEKLFF.

This clonotype has only a few counts. This rearrangement joins TRBV6-1 to TRBJ1-2; TRBD1 is a possible D gene (5 bases). Germline V CDR1 and CDR2: MNHNS, SASEGT. The CDR3 totals 16 residues. V was trimmed by 2 bases and J by 4 bases, leaving 17 bases between them. CDR3: CASSEFTGWVGYGYTF. DNA of the CDR3: TGTGCCAGCAGTGAATTCACAGGCTGGGTTGGCTATGGCTACACCTTC.

By its share, this clonotype is medium-sized. J is TRBJ2-7 and V is TRBV12-3 or TRBV12-4; unclear D gene. The ends were cut back, 6 bases at V and 7 bases at J, with 10 bases in the middle. CDR3 length equals 11 residues. The CDR3 protein is CASSRGPEQYF. The CDR3 DNA is TGTGCCAGCAGCCGAGGACCGGAGCAGTACTTC.

The rearrangement uses TRBV4-2 and TRBJ2-1; TRBD2 aligns across 12 bases. The CDR3 runs 17 residues. Germline V gene sequence: CDR1 LGHNA, CDR2 YNFKEQ. V was clipped by 0 bases and J by 7 bases; unmatched bases: 7. CDR3 region: CASSQDGTSGGWNEQFF. The DNA of the CDR3 is TGTGCCAGCAGCCAAGATGGAACTAGCGGGGGGTGGAATGAGCAGTTCTTC.

The table lists this clonotype with a few counts. The chain couples TRBV12-5 to TRBJ2-5; D could derive from TRBD1 or TRBD2 (5 bases each). Between the trimmed V and J ends, which lost 4 bases and 5 bases, there was a span of 14 bases. Per germline, CDR1 LGHNT and CDR2 FRNRAP. The CDR3 has 14 residues. CDR3 DNA sequence: TGTGCTAGTGGTTCCGGGGCAACGGGGGAGACCCAGTACTTC. This codes for CASGSGATGETQYF.

This clonotype is labeled as large. The chain uses TRBV2 and TRBJ1-1, with 7 bases aligning to TRBD1. Germline-derived CDR1 and CDR2 are SNHLY and FYNNEI. The CDR3 consists of 14 residues. V lost 6 bases to trimming and J lost 3 bases; unmatched junction nucleotides: 7. The chain's CDR3 is CASRKGGIDTEAFF. The CDR3 nucleotides read TGTGCCAGCAGGAAAGGGGGCATAGACACTGAAGCTTTCTTT.

Remarks on this clonotype: Germline and junction disagree at one end, which may indicate a read error. This chain uses TRBV7-1 with TRBJ1-2; TRBD1 agrees at 11 bases. TRBV7-1 has ORF status, its function being uncertain. CDR3 size: 16 residues. The CDR3 bases are TGTGCCAGTAGCTCCCTCCGGGACAGGGGGAGGTATGGCTACACCTTC. Encoded protein: CASSSLRDRGRYGYTF.

In its sample, this clonotype is medium-sized. This chain links TRBV11-3 with TRBJ1-6; no clear D. This CDR3 has 12 residues. The V gene lost 6 bases and the J gene lost 10 bases, with 10 bases spanning the gap. Germline lookup yields CDR1 SGHNT and CDR2 YENEEA. CDR3 in DNA: TGTGCCAGCAGTCAGAATCTATCACCCCTCCACTTT. Protein product: CASSQNLSPLHF.

Relative to its sample, this clonotype is large. The chain joins TRBV6-2 or TRBV6-3 to TRBJ1-6, with 8 bases fitting TRBD1. Per germline, CDR1 MNHEY and CDR2 SVGEGT. After removal of 2 bases from V and 7 bases from J, the junction contained 7 bases not matched to a gene. The CDR3 covers 16 residues. CDR3 residues: CASSYPHTGGNSPLHF. The DNA for the CDR3 is TGTGCCAGCAGTTACCCCCACACAGGGGGGAATTCACCCCTCCACTTT.

This clonotype was detected a few times. This chain uses TRBV12-3 or TRBV12-4 with TRBJ2-5; no definite D call. V lost 6 bases and J lost 5, with 13 bases in between. This CDR3 is built from 13 residues. The CDR3 loop is CASSVQIRETQYF. The CDR3 DNA is TGTGCCAGCAGCGTTCAAATCAGGGAGACCCAGTACTTC.